The text below deals with one TCR beta chain. This entry is derived from a study of T cell changes during pregnancy in multiple sclerosis. The CDR3 length is 14 residues. Trimming pared 4 bases from V and 1 base from J, leaving 8 bases between. Per germline, CDR1 LGHNA and CDR2 YNFKEQ. Assay: immunoSEQ multiplex PCR; the TCRdb copy retains only in-frame clones and omits some. The table has under 95,000 clones, approximately 92% seen once. Here the sequenced sample was peripheral blood, taken after pregnancy. This TCR derives from a female donor with multiple sclerosis, enrolled in a pregnancy study. The chain is built from TRBV4-2 and TRBJ1-5; possibly TRBD1 for D (6 bases). The CDR3 here is CASSRQGSNQPQHF. In DNA form, the CDR3 reads TGTGCCAGCAGCCGTCAGGGGAGCAATCAGCCCCAGCATTTT.